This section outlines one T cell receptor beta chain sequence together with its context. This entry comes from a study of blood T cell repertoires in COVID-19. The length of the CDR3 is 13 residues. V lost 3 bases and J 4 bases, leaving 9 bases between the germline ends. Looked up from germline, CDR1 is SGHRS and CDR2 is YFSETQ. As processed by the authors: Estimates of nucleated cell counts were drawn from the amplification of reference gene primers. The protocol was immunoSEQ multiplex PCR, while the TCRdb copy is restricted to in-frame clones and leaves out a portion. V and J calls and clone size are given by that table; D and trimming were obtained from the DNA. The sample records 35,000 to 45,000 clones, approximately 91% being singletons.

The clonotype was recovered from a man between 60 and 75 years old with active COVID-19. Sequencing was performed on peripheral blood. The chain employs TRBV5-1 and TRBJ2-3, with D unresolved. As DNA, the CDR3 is TGCGCCAGCAGCTCTGGAGAGGCAGATACGCAGTATTTT. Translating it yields CASSSGEADTQYF.